Following are 18 T cell receptor beta chains from one sample sequenced in a study of T cells in Graves' hyperthyroidism and ophthalmopathy. Amplification of TCR beta CDR3 regions used RNA as the template. HTBI primers were used for first-round RT-PCR of the TCR CDR3. TCRdb passed the multiplex PCR reads through MiXCR, listing each CDR3 protein once. The sample includes 450,000 to 550,000 distinct CDR3 sequences, roughly 25% of them seen just once. The material sequenced was blood. The receptor source for this set is a woman in her 30s with Graves' ophthalmopathy.

The chain is built from TRBV12-3 or TRBV12-4 and TRBJ1-2; tentatively, D is TRBD1 (6 bases). The ends were cut back, 5 bases at V and 4 bases at J, with 11 bases in the middle. The CDR3 totals 13 residues. The CDR3 nucleotides read TGTGCCAGCAGTGGCGACAGGCTCTATGGCTACACCTTC. It yields the protein CASSGDRLYGYTF.

This clonotype was seen a handful of times. The V call is TRBV5-1, the J call TRBJ1-5; D unclear. Per the germline V gene, CDR1 is SGHRS and CDR2 is YFSETQ. CDR3 length: 14 residues. V was shortened by 4 bases and J by 4 bases, with 12 bases between the two germline ends. The CDR3 protein is CASSPFDRNQPQHF. CDR3 bases: TGCGCCAGCAGCCCGTTCGATCGGAATCAGCCCCAGCATTTT.

This clonotype was recorded many times. This sequence joins TRBV28 and TRBJ1-2, with TRBD1 matching 7 bases. CDR1 is MDHEN and CDR2 is SYDVKM in the germline V gene. The CDR3 runs to 13 residues. Trimming at V came to 6 bases and at J to 7 bases, leaving 8 bases not matched to a gene. Here the CDR3 reads CASSLAGGSGYTF. DNA for the CDR3: TGTGCCAGCAGCCTCGCAGGGGGGTCTGGCTACACCTTC.

This chain joins TRBV28 and TRBJ2-7; possibly TRBD2 for D (5 bases). CDR1 and CDR2 (germline): MDHEN, SYDVKM. The V and J ends lost 11 bases and 5 bases respectively, with 10 bases between them. This CDR3 has 10 amino acids. The CDR3 region is CAGKEDEQYF. Here the CDR3 DNA reads TGTGCCGGGAAGGAGGACGAGCAGTACTTC. Drawing the rest from reference TRBV28 and TRBJ2-7, the complete variable domain is DVKVTQSSRYLVKRTGEKVFLECVQDMDHENMFWYRQDPGLGLRLIYFSYDVKMKEKGDIPEGYSVSREKKERFSLILESASTNQTSMYLCAGKEDEQYFGPGTRLTVT.

This clonotype was detected ten times or more. The rearrangement uses TRBV10-3 and TRBJ1-1; D is unclear. V dropped 2 bases and J dropped 2 bases, with 9 bases sitting between them. Germline V gives CDR1 ENHRY, CDR2 SYGVKD. This CDR3 region has 14 residues. CDR3 bases: TGTGCCATCAGTGAGAGACGAGAAAACACTGAAGCTTTCTTT. It specifies CAISERRENTEAFF.

There are many counts of this clonotype. The CDR3 region has the DNA TGTGCCTGCGGCACTGAAGCTTTCTTT. Its translation: CACGTEAFF. The chain combines TRBV6-1 with TRBJ1-1; D is ambiguous. The CDR3 sequence is 9 residues long. Germline loops: CDR1 MNHNS, CDR2 SASEGT. V was pared by 11 bases and J by 4 bases, with 5 bases between.

This clonotype was seen a few times. The gene calls are TRBV7-2 and TRBJ1-3; D is perhaps TRBD1 (5 bases). Germline V gene sequence: CDR1 SGHTA, CDR2 FQGNSA. The ends were cut back, 5 bases at V and 2 bases at J, with 13 bases in the middle. The CDR3 totals 15 residues. This CDR3 reads CASSPGILTGNTIYF. CDR3 in DNA: TGTGCCAGCAGCCCAGGGATTTTAACTGGAAACACCATATATTTT.

The sample holds a few counts of this clonotype. The chain uses TRBV29-1 and TRBJ2-7; D might be TRBD1 or TRBD2, each matching 6 bases. The ends were cut back, 4 bases at V and 7 bases at J, with 14 bases in the middle. This CDR3 region has 12 residues. The germline V gene has CDR1 SQVTM and CDR2 ANQGSEA. Here the CDR3 reads CSVVSGAREQYF. The CDR3 coding sequence is TGCAGCGTTGTGTCGGGGGCGCGTGAGCAGTACTTC.

The chain combines TRBV5-8 with TRBJ2-1; the match to TRBD1 covers 7 bases. After removal of 4 bases from V and 6 bases from J, the junction contained 7 bases not matched to a gene. Germline lookup yields CDR1 SGHTS and CDR2 YDEGEE. This CDR3 comprises 14 residues. CDR3 bases: TGTGCCAGCAGCGTACTCAGGGGGAGCAATGAGCAGTTCTTC. The encoded protein is CASSVLRGSNEQFF.

Many counts were recorded for this clonotype. This chain links TRBV11-2 with TRBJ2-7; D gene ambiguous. The CDR3 totals 14 residues. V lost 3 bases to trimming and J lost 3 bases, with 12 bases between them. The germline V gene encodes CDR1 SGHAT and CDR2 FQNNGV. In nucleotides, the CDR3 is TGTGCCAGCAGCTTTTCCCTCAATTACTACGAGCAGTACTTC. The encoded protein is CASSFSLNYYEQYF. Drawing the rest from reference TRBV11-2 and TRBJ2-7, the complete variable domain is EAGVAQSPRYKIIEKRQSVAFWCNPISGHATLYWYQQILGQGPKLLIQFQNNGVVDDSQLPKDRFSAERLKGVDSTLKIQPAKLEDSAVYLCASSFSLNYYEQYFGPGTRLTVT.

This clonotype was counted at least ten times. This chain uses TRBV9 with TRBJ2-7; a possible D gene is TRBD1 (6 bases). Trimming stripped 3 bases from V and 3 bases from J, with 13 bases between. CDR1 and CDR2 (germline): SGDLS, YYNGEE. The CDR3 runs 14 residues. The CDR3 loop is CASSEATGDYEQYF. In DNA form, the CDR3 reads TGTGCCAGCAGCGAAGCGACAGGAGACTACGAGCAGTACTTC.

V is TRBV30 and J is TRBJ2-7, with 8 bases aligning to TRBD2. The germline V gene encodes CDR1 GTSNPN and CDR2 SVGIG (reference sequence). The CDR3 spans 16 residues. Unmatched junction bases numbered 15, after V lost 4 bases and J lost 4 bases. The chain's CDR3 is CAWTGREGRQQYEQYF. The CDR3, as DNA: TGTGCCTGGACCGGGAGGGAAGGGCGCCAACAATACGAGCAGTACTTC.

At least ten counts were recorded for this clonotype. The chain recombines TRBV7-6 with TRBJ2-2; D may correspond to TRBD1 or TRBD2 (5 bases each). Looked up from germline, CDR1 is SGHVS and CDR2 is FNYEAQ. V dropped 3 bases and J dropped 3 bases, with 8 bases sitting between them. The CDR3 sequence is 14 residues long. CDR3 sequence (DNA): TGTGCCAGCAGCTTCTTGGGGGACACCGGGGAGCTGTTTTTT. It is translated as CASSFLGDTGELFF.

This clonotype was observed a handful of times. J is TRBJ1-1 and V is TRBV7-3; no clear D. V was pared by 4 bases and J by 4 bases, with 10 bases between. This CDR3 spans 13 amino acids. Germline CDR1 is SGHTA and CDR2 is FQGTGA. CDR3 sequence (DNA): TGTGCCAGCAGCTACGGACCGGGCACTGAAGCTTTCTTT. Amino acids: CASSYGPGTEAFF.

The chain couples TRBV7-2 to TRBJ1-2; D uncertain. The CDR3 has 17 amino acids. The germline V and J ends were trimmed by 1 base and 8 bases, with 23 bases remaining between them. CDR1 is SGHTA, CDR2 FQGNSA, per germline. The CDR3 sequence is CASSLGFLLAALEGYTF. The CDR3 DNA is TGTGCCAGCAGCTTAGGCTTTCTCCTTGCGGCCTTGGAGGGCTACACCTTC.

This clonotype showed up many times. The chain combines TRBV11-2 with TRBJ2-7; 8 nucleotides agree with TRBD1. This CDR3 has 16 amino acids. Germline CDR1 is SGHAT and CDR2 is FQNNGV. V lost 1 base and J lost 6; bases outside the gene matches: 11. The CDR3 sequence is CASSLGYSGQGGEQYF. As DNA, the CDR3 is TGTGCCAGCAGCTTAGGGTATTCCGGACAGGGTGGCGAGCAGTACTTC.

A note on this clonotype: A read error is possible here, since a much larger clone lies one base away. The gene calls are TRBV11-2 and TRBJ1-4; D uncertain. CDR3 length: 16 residues. In germline, CDR1 is SGHAT, CDR2 FQNNGV. V lost 3 bases and J 3 bases, leaving 14 bases between the germline ends. CDR3 loop: CASSFKRGFSNEKLFF. The CDR3 region has the DNA TGTGCCAGCAGCTTTAAAAGAGGGTTTTCTAATGAAAAACTGTTTTTT.

This clonotype was observed at least ten times. The J gene is TRBJ1-1, the V gene TRBV2, with D uncertain. The CDR3 consists of 15 residues. CDR1 is SNHLY and CDR2 is FYNNEI in the germline V gene. V was shortened by 3 bases and J by 0 bases, with 11 bases between the two germline ends. Here the CDR3 DNA reads TGTGCCAGCAGTGATTCTGGACGGTTGAACACTGAAGCTTTCTTT. As protein: CASSDSGRLNTEAFF.